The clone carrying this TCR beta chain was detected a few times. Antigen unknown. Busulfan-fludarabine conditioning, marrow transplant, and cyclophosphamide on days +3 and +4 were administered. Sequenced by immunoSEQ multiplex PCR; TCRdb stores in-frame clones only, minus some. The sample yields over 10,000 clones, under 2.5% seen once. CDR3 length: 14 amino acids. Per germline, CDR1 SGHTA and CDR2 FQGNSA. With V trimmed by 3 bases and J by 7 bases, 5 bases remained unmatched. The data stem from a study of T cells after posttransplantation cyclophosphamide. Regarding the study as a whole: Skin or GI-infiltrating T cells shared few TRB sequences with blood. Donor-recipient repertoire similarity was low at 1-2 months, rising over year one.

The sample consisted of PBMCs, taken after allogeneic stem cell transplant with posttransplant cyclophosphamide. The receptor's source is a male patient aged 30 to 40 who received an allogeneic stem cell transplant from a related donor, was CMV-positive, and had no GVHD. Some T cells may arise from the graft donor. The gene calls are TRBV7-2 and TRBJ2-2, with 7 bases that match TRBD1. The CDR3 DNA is TGTGCCAGCAGCTTTCACGGACAGGACGGGGAGCTGTTTTTT. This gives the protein CASSFHGQDGELFF.